Listed here is a single TCR beta chain. Its antigen is undetermined. This specimen belongs to a study of cytomegalovirus exposure and HLA in healthy donors. Study results and limitations: There was a cluster of highly shared sequence variants that was likely a sequencing artifact. The study put under 200 TCR beta chains on its list as cytomegalovirus-associated. Productive rates of about 87% or about 30% were seen for most TCR beta V segments in an earlier analysis.

The PCR used 60 Vbeta and 13 Jbeta primers. The method was immunoSEQ multiplex PCR; TCRdb's version includes in-frame clones alone and lacks a portion of them. The sample shows roughly 120,000 clones, approximately 80% of them seen only once. CDR1 MRHNA and CDR2 SNTAGT come from the germline V gene. The V end lost 3 bases, the J end lost 9 bases, and 12 bases lay between the germline ends. This CDR3 region has 13 residues. Sequenced input: PBMCs. The J gene is TRBJ2-1, the V gene TRBV6-4, with a weak D call TRBD1 (5 bases). This clonotype was obtained from a woman aged 25 to 39 in good health and CMV-seronegative. CDR3 amino acids: CASSEGVASEQFF. CDR3 bases: TGTGCCAGCAGTGAAGGGGTTGCGAGTGAGCAGTTCTTC.